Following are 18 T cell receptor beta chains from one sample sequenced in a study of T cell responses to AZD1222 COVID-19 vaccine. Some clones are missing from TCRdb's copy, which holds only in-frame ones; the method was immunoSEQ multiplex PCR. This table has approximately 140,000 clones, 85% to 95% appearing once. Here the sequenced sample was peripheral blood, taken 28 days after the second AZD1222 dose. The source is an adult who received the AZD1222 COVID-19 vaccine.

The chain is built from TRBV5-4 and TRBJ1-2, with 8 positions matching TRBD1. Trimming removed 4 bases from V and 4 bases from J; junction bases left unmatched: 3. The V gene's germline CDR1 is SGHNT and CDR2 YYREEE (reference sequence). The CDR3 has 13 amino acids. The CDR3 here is CASSLQGVYGYTF. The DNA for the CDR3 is TGTGCCAGCAGCCTACAGGGGGTCTATGGCTACACCTTC.

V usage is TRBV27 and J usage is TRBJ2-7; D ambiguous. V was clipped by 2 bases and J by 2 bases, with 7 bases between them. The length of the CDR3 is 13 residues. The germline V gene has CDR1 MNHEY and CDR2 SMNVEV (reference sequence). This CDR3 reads CASSLGETYEQYV. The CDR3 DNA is TGTGCCAGCAGTTTAGGGGAAACCTACGAGCAGTACGTC.

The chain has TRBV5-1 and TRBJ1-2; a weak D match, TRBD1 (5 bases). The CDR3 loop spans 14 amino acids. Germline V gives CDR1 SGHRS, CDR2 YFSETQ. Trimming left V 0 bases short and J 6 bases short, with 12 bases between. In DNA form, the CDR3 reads TGCGCCAGCAGCTTGGAGGCAGGGTACGATGGCTACACCTTC. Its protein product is CASSLEAGYDGYTF. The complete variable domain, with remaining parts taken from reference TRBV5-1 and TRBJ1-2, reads KAGVTQTPRYLIKTRGQQVTLSCSPISGHRSVSWYQQTPGQGLQFLFEYFSETQRNKGNFPGRFSGRQFSNSRSEMNVSTLELGDSALYLCASSLEAGYDGYTFGSGTRLTVV.

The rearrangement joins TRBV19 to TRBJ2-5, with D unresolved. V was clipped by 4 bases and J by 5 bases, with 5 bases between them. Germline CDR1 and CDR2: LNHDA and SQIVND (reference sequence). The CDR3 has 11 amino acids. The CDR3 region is CASSSRETQYF. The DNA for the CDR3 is TGTGCCAGTAGTAGTAGGGAGACCCAGTACTTC.

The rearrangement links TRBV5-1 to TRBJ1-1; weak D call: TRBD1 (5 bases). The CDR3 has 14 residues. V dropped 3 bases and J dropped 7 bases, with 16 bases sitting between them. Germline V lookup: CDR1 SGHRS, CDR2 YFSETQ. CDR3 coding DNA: TGCGCCAGCAGCTCTATGGGGGAGGGACTTGAAGCTTTCTTT. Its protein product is CASSSMGEGLEAFF.

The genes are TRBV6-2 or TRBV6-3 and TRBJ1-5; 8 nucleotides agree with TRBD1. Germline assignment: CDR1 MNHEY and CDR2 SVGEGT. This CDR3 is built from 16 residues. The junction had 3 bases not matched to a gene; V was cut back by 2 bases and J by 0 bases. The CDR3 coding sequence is TGTGCCAGCAGTTACAGGGGACAGGTTAGCAATCAGCCCCAGCATTTT. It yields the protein CASSYRGQVSNQPQHF.

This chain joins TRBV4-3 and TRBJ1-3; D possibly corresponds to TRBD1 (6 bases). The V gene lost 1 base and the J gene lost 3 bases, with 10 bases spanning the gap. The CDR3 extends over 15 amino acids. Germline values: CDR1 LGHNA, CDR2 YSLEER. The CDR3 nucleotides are TGCGCCAGCAGCCAAGGCTGGACAGTTGGAAACACCATATATTTT. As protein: CASSQGWTVGNTIYF.

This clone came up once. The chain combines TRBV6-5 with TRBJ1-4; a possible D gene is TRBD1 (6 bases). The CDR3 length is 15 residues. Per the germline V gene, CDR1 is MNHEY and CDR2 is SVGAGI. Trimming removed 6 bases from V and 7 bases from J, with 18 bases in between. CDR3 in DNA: TGTGCCAGCAGCCCCTCGGGGGGCCTGGGTGAAAAACTGTTTTTT. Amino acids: CASSPSGGLGEKLFF.

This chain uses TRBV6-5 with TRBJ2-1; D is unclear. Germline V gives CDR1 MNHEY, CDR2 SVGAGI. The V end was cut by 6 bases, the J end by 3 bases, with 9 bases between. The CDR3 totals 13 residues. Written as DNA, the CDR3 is TGTGCCAGCAGATTCCGGAACTACAATGAGCAGTTCTTC. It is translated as CASRFRNYNEQFF.

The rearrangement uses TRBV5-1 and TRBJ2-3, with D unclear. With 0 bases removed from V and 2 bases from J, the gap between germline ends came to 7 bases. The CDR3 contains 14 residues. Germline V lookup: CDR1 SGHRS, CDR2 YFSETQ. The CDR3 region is CASSLGADTDTQYF. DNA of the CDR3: TGCGCCAGCAGCTTGGGGGCAGACACAGATACGCAGTATTTT.

CDR3 bases: TGTGCCAGCAGTCTAGGGTCGGTCTCTGGAAACACCATATATTTT. Translation: CASSLGSVSGNTIYF. This sequence joins TRBV9 and TRBJ1-3, with no clear D. This CDR3 is built from 15 residues. Germline CDR1 and CDR2: SGDLS and YYNGEE. V lost 5 bases to trimming and J lost 0 bases, with 12 bases between them.

CDR3 region: CASSLRGVGYTF. The CDR3 DNA is TGTGCCAGCAGTCTGCGGGGGGTTGGCTACACCTTC. J is TRBJ1-2 and V is TRBV28; D may be TRBD1 (5 bases). CDR1 is MDHEN and CDR2 is SYDVKM in the germline V gene. This CDR3 has 12 amino acids. V was clipped by 5 bases and J by 7 bases, with 11 bases between them.

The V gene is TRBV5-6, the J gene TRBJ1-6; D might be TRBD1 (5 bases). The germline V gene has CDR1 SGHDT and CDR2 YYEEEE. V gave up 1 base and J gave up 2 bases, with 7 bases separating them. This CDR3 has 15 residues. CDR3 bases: TGTGCCAGCAGCTTGTGGGGGGCCTATAATTCACCCCTCCACTTT. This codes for CASSLWGAYNSPLHF.

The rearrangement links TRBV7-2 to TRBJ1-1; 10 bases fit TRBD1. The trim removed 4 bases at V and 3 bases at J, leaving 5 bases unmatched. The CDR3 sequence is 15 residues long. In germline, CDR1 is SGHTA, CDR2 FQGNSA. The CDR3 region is CASSYRQGAHTEAFF. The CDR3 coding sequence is TGTGCCAGCAGCTACAGACAGGGGGCTCACACTGAAGCTTTCTTT.

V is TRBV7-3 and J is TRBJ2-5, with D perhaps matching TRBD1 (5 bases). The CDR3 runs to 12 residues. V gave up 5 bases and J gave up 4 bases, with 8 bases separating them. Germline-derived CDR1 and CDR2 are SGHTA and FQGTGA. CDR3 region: CASSPTGETQYF. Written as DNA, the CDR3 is TGTGCCAGCAGCCCAACAGGAGAGACCCAGTACTTC.

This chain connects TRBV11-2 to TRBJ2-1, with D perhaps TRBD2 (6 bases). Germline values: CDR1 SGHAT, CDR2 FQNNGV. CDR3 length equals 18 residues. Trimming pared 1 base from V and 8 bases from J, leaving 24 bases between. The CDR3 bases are TGTGCCAGCAGCTTAGGGTCGACTAGTAGGGCCTTCGGCGATGAGCAGTTCTTC. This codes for CASSLGSTSRAFGDEQFF.

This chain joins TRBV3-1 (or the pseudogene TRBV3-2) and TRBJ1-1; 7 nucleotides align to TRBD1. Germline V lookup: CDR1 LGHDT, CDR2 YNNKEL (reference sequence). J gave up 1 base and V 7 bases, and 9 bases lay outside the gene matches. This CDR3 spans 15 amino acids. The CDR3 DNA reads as TGTGCCAGCACCCAGGGGGGAGGCCAGAACACTGAAGCTTTCTTT. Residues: CASTQGGGQNTEAFF.

In nucleotides, the CDR3 is TGTGCCAGCAGCTTCCTCTCTATGCGGGACAGGGGTTCACCCCTCCACTTT. It specifies CASSFLSMRDRGSPLHF. The gene calls are TRBV5-5 and TRBJ1-6, with 10 bases that match TRBD1. Germline V gene sequence: CDR1 SGHKS, CDR2 YYEKEE (reference sequence). CDR3 length: 17 residues. V lost 2 bases to trimming and J lost 9 bases; unmatched junction nucleotides: 11.